The next 17 T cell receptor beta chains were all read from a single sample in a study of blood T cell repertoires in COVID-19. Assay used: immunoSEQ multiplex PCR; TCRdb lists only in-frame clones, some missing. The data contain tens of thousands of clones, 70% to 75% of them seen just once; the ten biggest clones take up approximately 15%. The sample was peripheral blood. The receptors shown here come from a woman aged 70-85 years with acute or convalescent COVID-19.

The genes are TRBV6-5 and TRBJ1-1; D may be TRBD1 (5 bases). The germline V gene has CDR1 MNHEY and CDR2 SVGAGI. The V end lost 11 bases, the J end lost 9 bases, and 19 bases lay between the germline ends. This CDR3 is 12 amino acids long. In nucleotides, the CDR3 is TGTGCCGTTAGGGGAGGGAAAGAAAAAGCTTTCTTT. This encodes CAVRGGKEKAFF.

This clone has a single count. The V call is TRBV2, the J call TRBJ2-2; D not certain. Trimming shortened V by 4 bases and J by 6 bases, and 9 bases separated the two germline ends. Per the germline V gene, CDR1 is SNHLY and CDR2 is FYNNEI. There are 13 residues in the CDR3. In DNA, the CDR3 is TGTGCCAGCAGTGCACGACATGCCGGGGAGCTGTTTTTT. This gives the protein CASSARHAGELFF.

The chain joins TRBV7-9 to TRBJ1-4; 9 bases match TRBD1. This CDR3 comprises 14 residues. The V segment lost 5 bases and the J segment 7 bases; nucleotides outside the gene matches: 5. Germline V gene lookup returns CDR1 SEHNR and CDR2 FQNEAQ (reference sequence). CDR3 sequence: CASSPGTGIEKLFF. The CDR3 DNA reads TGTGCCAGCAGCCCCGGGACAGGGATTGAAAAACTGTTTTTT.

DNA of the CDR3: TGTGCCAGCTCACCTGACTCCAGTCAGCCCCAGCATTTT. It is translated as CASSPDSSQPQHF. J is TRBJ1-5 and V is TRBV18; the D is unclear. Germline V gene sequence: CDR1 KGHSH, CDR2 LQKENI. CDR3 size: 13 residues. Trimming removed 3 bases from V and 6 bases from J, with 9 bases in between. The full variable domain, its missing parts supplied by reference TRBV18 and TRBJ1-5, is NAGVMQNPRHLVRRRGQEARLRCSPMKGHSHVYWYRQLPEEGLKFMVYLQKENIIDESGMPKERFSAEFPKEGPSILRIQQVVRGDSAAYFCASSPDSSQPQHFGDGTRLSIL.

The rearrangement links TRBV4-1 to TRBJ1-1; D perhaps matches TRBD1 (5 bases). The CDR3 has 11 residues. Germline CDR1 is MGHRA and CDR2 is YSYEKL. V was clipped by 10 bases and J by 5 bases, with 11 bases between them. Written as DNA, the CDR3 is TGCGCCACTAGACGGGGGACTGAAGCTTTCTTT. Translating it yields CATRRGTEAFF.

The chain combines TRBV7-8 with TRBJ1-2, with 9 positions matching TRBD1. Germline CDR1 is SGHVS and CDR2 is FQNEAQ. V shed 5 bases and J 6 bases; nucleotides not matched to a gene: 7. CDR3 length: 14 residues. The CDR3 DNA is TGTGCCAGCAGCGCCTACTGGGACAGGGATGGCTACACCTTC. Translating it yields CASSAYWDRDGYTF. Combining the CDR3 with reference TRBV7-8 and TRBJ1-2 gives the whole variable domain GAGVSQSPRYKVAKRGQDVALRCDPISGHVSLFWYQQALGQGPEFLTYFQNEAQLDKSGLPSDRFFAERPEGSVSTLKIQRTQQEDSAVYLCASSAYWDRDGYTFGSGTRLTVV.

The chain combines TRBV19 with TRBJ1-2, with D maybe TRBD1 (5 bases). Trimming took 9 bases from V and 2 from J, leaving 19 bases between them. Germline V gene data show CDR1 as LNHDA and CDR2 as SQIVND (reference sequence). There are 15 residues in the CDR3. Here the CDR3 reads CASHHQAGRNYGYTF. Written as DNA, the CDR3 is TGTGCCAGCCATCATCAGGCAGGGAGGAACTATGGCTACACCTTC.

This chain joins TRBV19 and TRBJ1-5, with TRBD1 identical over 10 bases. The CDR3 runs to 12 residues. CDR1 is LNHDA, CDR2 SQIVND, per germline (reference sequence). The ends lost 9 bases at V and 7 bases at J; junction bases unmatched: 3. The CDR3 nucleotides read TGTGCCAGCCGGGACAGGGGCCAGCCCCAGCATTTT. The encoded protein is CASRDRGQPQHF.

This chain uses TRBV4-1 with TRBJ1-2; D ambiguous. Trimming shortened V by 0 bases and J by 5 bases, and 10 bases separated the two germline ends. The CDR3 consists of 14 residues. The germline V gene has CDR1 MGHRA and CDR2 YSYEKL. This CDR3 is CASSQDQSLYGYTF. The CDR3, as DNA: TGCGCCAGCAGCCAAGATCAAAGCTTATATGGCTACACCTTC.

This rearrangement joins TRBV10-1 to TRBJ2-1; TRBD2 matches at 9 bases. V trimming: 2 bases; J trimming: 3 bases; junction bases outside the gene matches: 5. CDR1 and CDR2 (germline): WNHNN, SYGVQD (reference sequence). This CDR3 is 16 amino acids long. The CDR3 region is CASSENSGGFYNEQFF. CDR3 DNA: TGCGCCAGCAGTGAGAATAGCGGGGGCTTCTACAATGAGCAGTTCTTC.

This clone was seen only once. The chain links TRBV27 to TRBJ2-1, with D tentatively TRBD1 (6 bases). Germline CDR1 reads MNHEY; CDR2 reads SMNVEV (reference sequence). Deletions cut 7 bases from V and 4 bases from J, with 14 bases between. The CDR3 runs 14 residues. In nucleotides, the CDR3 is TGTGCCAGCAATACAGGGTGGGGATACAATGAGCAGTTCTTC. It codes for CASNTGWGYNEQFF.

The chain carries TRBV11-1 and TRBJ1-6; 8 nucleotides agree with TRBD1. CDR1 is SGHAT, CDR2 FQDESV, per germline (reference sequence). V lost 5 bases to trimming and J lost 7 bases; unmatched junction nucleotides: 4. The CDR3 runs 14 residues. In DNA, the CDR3 is TGTGCCAGCAGCCGTACAGGGGGGAATTCACCCCTCCACTTT. Protein: CASSRTGGNSPLHF.

The rearrangement links TRBV30 to TRBJ1-6; D is uncertain. The V gene's germline CDR1 is GTSNPN and CDR2 SVGIG (reference sequence). CDR3 length: 13 residues. The ends were cut back, 6 bases at V and 7 bases at J, with 13 bases in the middle. CDR3 loop: CACEARGNSPLHF. The CDR3 DNA reads TGTGCCTGCGAGGCCCGAGGGAATTCACCCCTCCACTTT.

This clone has more than one count but fewer than ten. The V gene is TRBV18, the J gene TRBJ1-5; 9 bases match TRBD1. Losses at the gene ends were 3 bases for V and 7 bases for J; bases not matched to a gene: 7. Germline V gene data show CDR1 as KGHSH and CDR2 as LQKENI. This CDR3 spans 15 amino acids. CDR3 sequence reads: CASSPLGQGNQPQHF. CDR3 coding DNA: TGTGCCAGCTCACCCTTGGGACAGGGAAACCAGCCCCAGCATTTT.

The V and J genes are TRBV4-1 and TRBJ1-2; D gene unclear. This CDR3 has 15 residues. The germline V gene has CDR1 MGHRA and CDR2 YSYEKL. Trimming left V 0 bases short and J 3 bases short, with 11 bases between. CDR3 DNA sequence: TGCGCCAGCAGCCAAGAGGTCGGCGGGCACTATGGCTACACCTTC. Its translation: CASSQEVGGHYGYTF.

This rearrangement joins TRBV11-2 to TRBJ1-2; no firm D call. V gave up 0 bases and J gave up 5 bases, with 10 bases separating them. The CDR3 is 14 amino acids. The germline V gene has CDR1 SGHAT and CDR2 FQNNGV. The CDR3 spells CASSLDGPGYGYTF. CDR3 nucleotides: TGTGCCAGCAGCTTAGATGGCCCGGGGTATGGCTACACCTTC. The full variable domain, rest sourced from reference TRBV11-2 and TRBJ1-2, is EAGVAQSPRYKIIEKRQSVAFWCNPISGHATLYWYQQILGQGPKLLIQFQNNGVVDDSQLPKDRFSAERLKGVDSTLKIQPAKLEDSAVYLCASSLDGPGYGYTFGSGTRLTVV.

This chain connects TRBV7-9 to TRBJ1-6; 8 bases agree with TRBD1. CDR3 length: 14 amino acids. Germline CDR1 SEHNR, CDR2 FQNEAQ (reference sequence). After removal of 5 bases from V and 9 bases from J, the junction contained 6 bases not matched to a gene. CDR3 DNA: TGTGCCAGCAGCAAAGGACAGGGAGGTTCACCCCTCCACTTT. Its protein product is CASSKGQGGSPLHF. Variable domain in full (rest from reference TRBV7-9 and TRBJ1-6): DTGVSQNPRHKITKRGQNVTFRCDPISEHNRLYWYRQTLGQGPEFLTYFQNEAQLEKSRLLSDRFSAERPKGSFSTLEIQRTEQGDSAMYLCASSKGQGGSPLHFGNGTRLTVT.